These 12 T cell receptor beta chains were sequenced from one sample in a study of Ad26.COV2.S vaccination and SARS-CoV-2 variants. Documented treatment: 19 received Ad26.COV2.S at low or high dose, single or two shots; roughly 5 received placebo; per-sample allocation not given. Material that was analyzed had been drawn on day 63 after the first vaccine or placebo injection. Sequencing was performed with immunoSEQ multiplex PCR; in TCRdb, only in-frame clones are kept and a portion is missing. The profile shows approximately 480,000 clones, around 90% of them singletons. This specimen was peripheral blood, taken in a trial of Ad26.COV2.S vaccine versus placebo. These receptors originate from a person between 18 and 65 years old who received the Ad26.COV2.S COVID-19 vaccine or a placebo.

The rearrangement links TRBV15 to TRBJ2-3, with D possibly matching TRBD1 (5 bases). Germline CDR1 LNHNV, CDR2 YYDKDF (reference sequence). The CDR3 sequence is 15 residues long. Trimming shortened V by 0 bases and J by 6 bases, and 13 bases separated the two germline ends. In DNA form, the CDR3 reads TGTGCCACCAGCAGAGACCCTAGGGGCGTGGATACGCAGTATTTT. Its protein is CATSRDPRGVDTQYF.

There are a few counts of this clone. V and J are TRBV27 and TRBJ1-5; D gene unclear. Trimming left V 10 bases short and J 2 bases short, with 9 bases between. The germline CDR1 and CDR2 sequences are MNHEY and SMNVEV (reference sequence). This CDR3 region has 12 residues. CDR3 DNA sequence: TGTGCCACCCGCACGGGCAATCAGCCCCAGCATTTT. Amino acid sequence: CATRTGNQPQHF.

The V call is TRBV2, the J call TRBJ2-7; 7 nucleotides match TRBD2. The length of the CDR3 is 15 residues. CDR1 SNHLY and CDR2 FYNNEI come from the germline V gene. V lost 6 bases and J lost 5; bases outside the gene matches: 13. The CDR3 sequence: CASRGQTQGGNEQYF. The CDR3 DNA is TGTGCCAGCAGGGGCCAGACGCAGGGAGGGAACGAGCAGTACTTC. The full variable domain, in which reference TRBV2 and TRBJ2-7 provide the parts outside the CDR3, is EPEVTQTPSHQVTQMGQEVILRCVPISNHLYFYWYRQILGQKVEFLVSFYNNEISEKSEIFDDQFSVERPDGSNFTLKIRSTKLEDSAMYFCASRGQTQGGNEQYFGPGTRLTVT.

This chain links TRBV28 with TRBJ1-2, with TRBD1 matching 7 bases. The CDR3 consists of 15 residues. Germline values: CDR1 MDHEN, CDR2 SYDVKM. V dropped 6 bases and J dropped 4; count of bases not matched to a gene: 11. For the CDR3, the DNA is TGTGCCAGCAGACCCACGACAGGGCCAGTCTATGGCTACACCTTC. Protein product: CASRPTTGPVYGYTF.

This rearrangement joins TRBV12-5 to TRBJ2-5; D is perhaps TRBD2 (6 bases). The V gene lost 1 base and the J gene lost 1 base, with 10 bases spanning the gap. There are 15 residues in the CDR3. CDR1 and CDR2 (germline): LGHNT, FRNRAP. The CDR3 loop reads CASGLGRATQETQYF. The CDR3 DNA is TGTGCTAGTGGTTTGGGGAGGGCTACCCAAGAGACCCAGTACTTC.

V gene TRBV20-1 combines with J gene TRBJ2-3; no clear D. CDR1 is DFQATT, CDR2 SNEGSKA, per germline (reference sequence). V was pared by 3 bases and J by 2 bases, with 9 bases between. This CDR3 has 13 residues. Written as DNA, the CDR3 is TGCAGTGCTAGTGGTACCTACACAGATACGCAGTATTTT. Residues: CSASGTYTDTQYF.

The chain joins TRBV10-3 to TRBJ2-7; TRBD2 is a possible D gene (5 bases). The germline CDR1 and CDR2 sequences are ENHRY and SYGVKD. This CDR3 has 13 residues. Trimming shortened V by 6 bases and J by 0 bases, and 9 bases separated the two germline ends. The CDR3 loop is CAISPGISYEQYF. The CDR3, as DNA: TGTGCCATCAGCCCGGGAATCTCCTACGAGCAGTACTTC.

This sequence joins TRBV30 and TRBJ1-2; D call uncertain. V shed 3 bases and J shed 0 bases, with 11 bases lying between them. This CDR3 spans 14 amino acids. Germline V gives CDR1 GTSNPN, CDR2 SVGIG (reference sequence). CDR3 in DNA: TGTGCCTGGAGCCAAATCGGAACTAACTATGGCTACACCTTC. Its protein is CAWSQIGTNYGYTF.

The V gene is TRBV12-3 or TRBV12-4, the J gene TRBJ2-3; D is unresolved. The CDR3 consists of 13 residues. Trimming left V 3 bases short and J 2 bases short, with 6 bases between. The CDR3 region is CASSLIATDTQYF. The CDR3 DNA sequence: TGTGCCAGCAGTTTGATCGCCACAGATACGCAGTATTTT.

CDR3 sequence reads: CATAMGQIYEQYF. CDR3 coding DNA: TGTGCCACCGCGATGGGACAGATATACGAGCAGTACTTC. The rearrangement links TRBV27 to TRBJ2-7; TRBD1 aligns across 7 bases. Trimming at V came to 10 bases and at J to 4 bases, leaving 10 bases not matched to a gene. CDR1 and CDR2 from the germline V gene are MNHEY and SMNVEV (reference sequence). The CDR3 extends over 13 amino acids.

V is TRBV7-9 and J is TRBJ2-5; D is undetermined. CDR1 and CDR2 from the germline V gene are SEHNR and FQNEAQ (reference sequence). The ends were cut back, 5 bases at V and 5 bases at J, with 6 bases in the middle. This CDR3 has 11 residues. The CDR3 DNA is TGTGCCAGCAGCGAAGTGGAGACCCAGTACTTC. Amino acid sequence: CASSEVETQYF.

For the CDR3, the DNA is TGTGCCAGCAGTTGGGATAGCGGGAAAGGTAGTGAGCAGTTCTTC. It yields the protein CASSWDSGKGSEQFF. The chain has TRBV6-2 or TRBV6-3 and TRBJ2-1, with 8 bases that match TRBD2. Germline V lookup: CDR1 MNHEY, CDR2 SVGEGT. J was trimmed by 9 bases and V by 4 bases; bases with no gene match: 11. CDR3 length: 15 amino acids.